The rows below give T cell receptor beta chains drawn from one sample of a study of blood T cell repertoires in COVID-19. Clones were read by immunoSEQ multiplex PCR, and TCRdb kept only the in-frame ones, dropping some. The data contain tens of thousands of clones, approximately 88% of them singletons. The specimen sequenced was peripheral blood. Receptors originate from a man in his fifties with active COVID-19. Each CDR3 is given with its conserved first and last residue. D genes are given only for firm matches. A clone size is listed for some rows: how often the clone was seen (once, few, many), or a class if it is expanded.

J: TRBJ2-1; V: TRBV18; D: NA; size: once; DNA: TGTGCCAGCATGGACACCACCTACAATGAGCAGTTCTTC; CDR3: CASMDTTYNEQFF
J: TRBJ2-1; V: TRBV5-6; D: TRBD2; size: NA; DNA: TGTGCCAGCAGCTTCTGGCCCTTTCGGACTAGCGATTACAATGAGCAGTTCTTC; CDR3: CASSFWPFRTSDYNEQFF
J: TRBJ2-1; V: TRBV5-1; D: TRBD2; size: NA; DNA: TGCGCCAGCAGCCCCGGTGGGGGGGTGGGGTACAATGAGCAGTTCTTC; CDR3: CASSPGGGVGYNEQFF
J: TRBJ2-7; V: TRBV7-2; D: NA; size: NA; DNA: TGTGCCAGCAGCTGGGGGGACAGCTACTACGAGCAGTACTTC; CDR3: CASSWGDSYYEQYF
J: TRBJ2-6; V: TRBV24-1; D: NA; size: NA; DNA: TGTGCCACCAGTGATTCAATCAACCCGCGCGGGACAGCTAGCTCTGGGGCCAACGTCCTGACTTTC; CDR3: CATSDSINPRGTASSGANVLTF
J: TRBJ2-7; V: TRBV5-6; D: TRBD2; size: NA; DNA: TGTGCCAGCAGCTTGTATAGTCTAGCGGTTCGAGAGCAGTACTTC; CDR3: CASSLYSLAVREQYF
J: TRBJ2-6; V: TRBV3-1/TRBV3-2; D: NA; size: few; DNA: TGTGCCAGCAGCCAAGGCGGGATCTCTGGGGCCAACGTCCTGACTTTC; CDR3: CASSQGGISGANVLTF
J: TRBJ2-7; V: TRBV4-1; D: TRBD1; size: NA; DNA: TGCGCCAGCAGCCAAGGGGGACAGCTCTACGAGCAGTACTTC; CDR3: CASSQGGQLYEQYF
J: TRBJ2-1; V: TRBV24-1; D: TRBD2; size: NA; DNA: TGTGCCACCAGTGATTCAGCGGGAGGGCACAATGAGCAGTTCTTC; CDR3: CATSDSAGGHNEQFF
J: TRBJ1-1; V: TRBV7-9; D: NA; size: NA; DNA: TGTGCCAGCAGCTTAGGGACATACCTGAACACTGAAGCTTTCTTT; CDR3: CASSLGTYLNTEAFF
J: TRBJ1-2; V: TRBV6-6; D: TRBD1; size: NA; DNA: TGTGCCAGCCAAGGGACAGCCTATGGCTACACCTTC; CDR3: CASQGTAYGYTF
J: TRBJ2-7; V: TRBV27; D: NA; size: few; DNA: TGTGCCAGCAGCTTTAGCGGCACGTCCCACGAGCAGTACTTC; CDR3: CASSFSGTSHEQYF
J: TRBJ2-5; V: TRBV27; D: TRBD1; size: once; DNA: TGTGCCAGCAGTCCGGACAGGGGGATGGAGACCCAGTACTTC; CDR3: CASSPDRGMETQYF
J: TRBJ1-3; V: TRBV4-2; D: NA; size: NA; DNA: TGTGCCAGCAGTCGAGAAAGCTCTGGAAACACCATATATTTT; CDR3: CASSRESSGNTIYF
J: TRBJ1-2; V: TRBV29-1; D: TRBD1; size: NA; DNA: TGCAGCGGACGTCAGGGGGACTATGGCTACACCTTC; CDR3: CSGRQGDYGYTF
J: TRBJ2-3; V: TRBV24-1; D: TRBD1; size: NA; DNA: TGTGCCACCAGTGATCCTGACAGGGCCGTGAACACGCAGTATTTT; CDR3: CATSDPDRAVNTQYF
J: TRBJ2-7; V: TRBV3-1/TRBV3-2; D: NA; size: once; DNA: TGTGCCAGCAGCCCTGAGCAGTACTTC; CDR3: CASSPEQYF
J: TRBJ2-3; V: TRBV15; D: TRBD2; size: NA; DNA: TGTGCCACCAGCAGGAGCGGGGTCACAGATACGCAGTATTTT; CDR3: CATSRSGVTDTQYF